The 2 T cell receptor beta chains given below trace back to one sample, sequenced in a study of vaccination and CD4 T cells after COVID-19. The treatment was: approximately nine-day PBMC culture with coronavirus spike peptide pools or control peptides (ViraFEST assay). CD4+ T cells that came from the unexposed donor were collected before the COVID-19 pandemic (2011-2018). The Oncomine TCR Beta short-read assay was applied to DNA of cultured CD4+ T cells. In this case, cultured CD4+ T cells provided the extracted genomic DNA. TCRdb processed the PCR reads anew with MiXCR; each CDR3 protein has one entry. The sample contains thousands of distinct CDR3 sequences, 25% to 40% of which appear only once. These receptors have no identified antigens. Sequencing input: CD4+ T cells from blood, cultured in vitro. The receptors here all came from a human donor in good health.

This clonotype appeared a few times. The rearrangement links TRBV2 to TRBJ2-2; TRBD2 agrees at 7 bases. CDR3 size: 15 residues. J gave up 4 bases and V 5 bases, and 7 bases lay outside the gene matches. CDR1 is SNHLY and CDR2 is FYNNEI in the germline V gene. The CDR3 loop reads CASSRTSSGTGELFF. CDR3 nucleotide sequence: TGTGCCAGCAGTCGGACTAGTTCCGGCACCGGGGAGCTGTTTTTT.

This sequence joins TRBV6-1 and TRBJ2-7, with unresolved D. Germline values: CDR1 MNHNS, CDR2 SASEGT. CDR3 length: 14 residues. The V and J ends lost 7 bases and 0 bases respectively, with 13 bases between them. CDR3 nucleotide sequence: TGTGCCAGCACTCAGGCCCCCGACTCCTACGAGCAGTACTTC. Translation: CASTQAPDSYEQYF.